The 4 T cell receptor beta chains presented below share a single source sample, sequenced in a study of blood T cell repertoires in COVID-19. The repertoire was sequenced with immunoSEQ multiplex PCR; TCRdb's copy has only in-frame clones and lacks some. The table has 290,000 or so clones, roughly 87% seen once; the top ten hold roughly 2.3%. Sequencing was done on a sample of peripheral blood. The receptor source for this set is a man between 18 and 35 years old with active or convalescent COVID-19.

Only one count was recorded for this clone. The chain employs TRBV7-8 and TRBJ1-1; D possibly corresponds to TRBD1 (6 bases). Germline CDR1 and CDR2: SGHVS and FQNEAQ. V was clipped by 3 bases and J by 4 bases, with 15 bases between them. The CDR3 loop spans 15 amino acids. Here the CDR3 reads CASSFQDSIGTEAFF. The CDR3 DNA reads as TGTGCCAGCAGCTTCCAGGACAGCATCGGCACTGAAGCTTTCTTT. Drawing the rest from reference TRBV7-8 and TRBJ1-1, the complete variable domain is GAGVSQSPRYKVAKRGQDVALRCDPISGHVSLFWYQQALGQGPEFLTYFQNEAQLDKSGLPSDRFFAERPEGSVSTLKIQRTQQEDSAVYLCASSFQDSIGTEAFFGQGTRLTVV.

The chain has TRBV14 and TRBJ1-4, with D unclear. Trimming removed 0 bases at V and 10 bases at J, with 15 bases between. The CDR3 runs to 15 residues. Germline V lookup: CDR1 SGHDN, CDR2 FVKESK. CDR3 protein: CASSQEGSSTRKLFF. The CDR3 DNA reads as TGTGCCAGCAGCCAAGAGGGCAGCTCGACGCGAAAACTGTTTTTT.

The chain employs TRBV15 and TRBJ1-1, with 7 bases aligning to TRBD1. Germline loops: CDR1 LNHNV, CDR2 YYDKDF (reference sequence). This CDR3 has 15 residues. Trimming removed 3 bases from V and 8 bases from J; junction bases left unmatched: 12. Written as DNA, the CDR3 is TGTGCCACCAGCAGGGGACAGCTCCGGGGGTTGGAAGCTTTCTTT. As protein: CATSRGQLRGLEAFF.

This clone was recorded a few times. The rearrangement joins TRBV29-1 to TRBJ1-3; the D gene is possibly TRBD1 (6 bases). CDR1 is SQVTM and CDR2 is ANQGSEA in the germline V gene. The CDR3 extends over 15 amino acids. The V gene lost 6 bases and the J gene lost 3 bases, with 18 bases spanning the gap. The CDR3 spells CSVLSTGPGGNTIYF. Written as DNA, the CDR3 is TGCAGCGTGCTCTCCACAGGGCCTGGTGGAAACACCATATATTTT.